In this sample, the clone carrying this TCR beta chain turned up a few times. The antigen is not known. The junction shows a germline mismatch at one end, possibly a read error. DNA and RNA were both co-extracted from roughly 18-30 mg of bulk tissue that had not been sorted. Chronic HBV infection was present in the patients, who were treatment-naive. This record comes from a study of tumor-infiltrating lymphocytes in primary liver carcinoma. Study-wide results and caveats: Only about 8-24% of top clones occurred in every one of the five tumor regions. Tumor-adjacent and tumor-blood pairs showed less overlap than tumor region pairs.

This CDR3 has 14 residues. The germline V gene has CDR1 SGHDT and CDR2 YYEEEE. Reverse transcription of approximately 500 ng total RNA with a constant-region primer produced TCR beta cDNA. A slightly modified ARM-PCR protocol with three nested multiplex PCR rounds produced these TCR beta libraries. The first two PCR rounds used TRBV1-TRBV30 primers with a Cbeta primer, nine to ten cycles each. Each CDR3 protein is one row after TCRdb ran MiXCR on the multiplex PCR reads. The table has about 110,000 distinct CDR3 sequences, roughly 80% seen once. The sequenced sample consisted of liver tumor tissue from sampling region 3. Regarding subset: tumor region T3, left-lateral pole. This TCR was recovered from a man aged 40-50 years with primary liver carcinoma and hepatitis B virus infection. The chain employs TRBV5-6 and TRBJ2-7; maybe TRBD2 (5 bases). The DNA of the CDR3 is TGTGTCAGCAGTTTGGGAGCAGGTTCCTACGAGCAGTACTTC. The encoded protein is CVSSLGAGSYEQYF. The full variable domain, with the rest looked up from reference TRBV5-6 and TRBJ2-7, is DAGVTQSPTHLIKTRGQQVTLRCSPKSGHDTVSWYQQALGQGPQFIFQYYEEEERQRGNFPDRFSGHQFPNYSSELNVNALLLGDSALYLCVSSLGAGSYEQYFGPGTRLTVT.